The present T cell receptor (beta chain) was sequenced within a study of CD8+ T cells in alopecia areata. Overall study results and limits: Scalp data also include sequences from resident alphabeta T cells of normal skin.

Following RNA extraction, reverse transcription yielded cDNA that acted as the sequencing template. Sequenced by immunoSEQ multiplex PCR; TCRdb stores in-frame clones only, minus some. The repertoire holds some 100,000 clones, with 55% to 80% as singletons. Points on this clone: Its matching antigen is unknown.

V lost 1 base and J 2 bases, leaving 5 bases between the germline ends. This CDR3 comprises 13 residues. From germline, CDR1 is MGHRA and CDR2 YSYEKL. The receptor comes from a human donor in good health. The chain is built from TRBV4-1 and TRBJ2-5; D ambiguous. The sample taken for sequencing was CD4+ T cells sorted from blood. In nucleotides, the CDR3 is TGCGCCAGCAGCCAAGGGGCTCAAGAGACCCAGTACTTC. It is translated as CASSQGAQETQYF.